This passage covers 2 T cell receptor beta chains from one sample sequenced in a study of T cell responses to AZD1222 COVID-19 vaccine. The table came from immunoSEQ multiplex PCR; TCRdb's copy has only in-frame clones and leaves some out. This table holds under 200,000 clones, roughly 90% found once. The input for sequencing was peripheral blood, taken on day 0 of AZD1222 vaccination. The receptors shown here come from an adult in good health.

The chain is built from TRBV7-9 and TRBJ1-1, with 8 nucleotides matching TRBD1. With 5 bases clipped from V and 3 bases from J, the junction kept 17 bases outside the gene matches. CDR1 and CDR2 (germline): SEHNR, FQNEAQ (reference sequence). The CDR3 contains 18 residues. The CDR3 loop is CASSPRDRPSLEDTEAFF. The CDR3 DNA reads as TGTGCCAGCAGCCCCCGGGACAGGCCTTCCTTGGAGGACACTGAAGCTTTCTTT. Supplemented by reference TRBV7-9 and TRBJ1-1, the full variable domain reads DTGVSQNPRHKITKRGQNVTFRCDPISEHNRLYWYRQTLGQGPEFLTYFQNEAQLEKSRLLSDRFSAERPKGSFSTLEIQRTEQGDSAMYLCASSPRDRPSLEDTEAFFGQGTRLTVV.

This clone was detected a few times. The V call is TRBV6-4, the J call TRBJ2-1; TRBD1 matches at 8 bases. V trimming: 2 bases; J trimming: 3 bases; junction bases outside the gene matches: 3. The CDR3 consists of 15 residues. Germline V gene sequence: CDR1 MRHNA, CDR2 SNTAGT. Here the CDR3 reads CASSDTDRDYNEQFF. CDR3 nucleotides: TGTGCCAGCAGTGACACGGACAGGGACTACAATGAGCAGTTCTTC.